The 28 T cell receptor beta chains presented below share a single source sample, sequenced in a study of cytomegalovirus exposure and HLA in healthy donors listed by TCRdb under 2017. The library came from the immunoSEQ multiplex PCR assay. A mixture of 60 forward primers for TCR Vbeta segments and 13 reverse primers for TCR Jbeta segments was used in the multiplex PCR. The table comes from immuneACCESS by way of TCRdb, which keeps in-frame sequences with V and J called. Part of the clones is missing from these tables; in studies checked, under half for an unresolved V gene and the rest for unknown reasons. For this sample there are around 200,000 clones; 70% to 90% appear just once. Clones ranked in the top ten supply roughly 0.32% of the sample. Material for sequencing was PBMCs. Receptors originate from a woman under 40 in good health and CMV-seronegative.

The gene calls are TRBV9 and TRBJ2-5; 7 positions agree with TRBD1. Germline-derived CDR1 and CDR2 are SGDLS and YYNGEE. The CDR3 sequence is 15 residues long. The trim removed 4 bases at V and 5 bases at J, leaving 11 bases unmatched. This CDR3 reads CASSPRRQGVETQYF. The DNA for the CDR3 is TGTGCCAGCAGCCCCCGTCGACAGGGAGTGGAGACCCAGTACTTC. Based on the CDR3 plus reference TRBV9 and TRBJ2-5, the full variable domain is DSGVTQTPKHLITATGQRVTLRCSPRSGDLSVYWYQQSLDQGLQFLIQYYNGEERAKGNILERFSAQQFPDLHSELNLSSLELGDSALYFCASSPRRQGVETQYFGPGTRLLVL.

V usage is TRBV5-1 and J usage is TRBJ2-7; D might be TRBD2 (6 bases). The CDR3 extends over 14 amino acids. Per the germline V gene, CDR1 is SGHRS and CDR2 is YFSETQ. Deletions cut 4 bases from V and 3 bases from J, with 14 bases between. CDR3 DNA sequence: TGCGCCAGCAGCCCGCGGGGAGACAACTACGAGCAGTACTTC. Amino acids: CASSPRGDNYEQYF.

This chain joins TRBV28 and TRBJ2-5, with D tentatively TRBD2 (6 bases). The V and J ends lost 7 bases and 2 bases respectively, with 11 bases between them. The germline gives CDR1 MDHEN, CDR2 SYDVKM. This CDR3 is built from 13 residues. The CDR3: CASTRDWQETQYF. The CDR3 nucleotides are TGTGCCAGCACCCGGGACTGGCAAGAGACCCAGTACTTC.

V is TRBV2 and J is TRBJ2-1, with TRBD2 matching 11 bases. This CDR3 is 16 amino acids long. The J segment lost 2 bases and the V segment lost 5 bases, leaving 5 bases of the junction unmatched. Germline CDR1 SNHLY, CDR2 FYNNEI. The CDR3 protein is CASSRGLAAAYNEQFF. Here the CDR3 DNA reads TGTGCCAGCAGTCGGGGACTAGCGGCGGCCTACAATGAGCAGTTCTTC.

This chain uses TRBV7-6 with TRBJ1-1; TRBD1 agrees at 7 bases. This CDR3 has 16 residues. The J segment lost 2 bases and the V segment lost 5 bases, leaving 11 bases of the junction unmatched. The germline V gene has CDR1 SGHVS and CDR2 FNYEAQ. The DNA of the CDR3 is TGTGCCAGCAGCCCACACCTTTGGACAGGTAACACTGAAGCTTTCTTT. Translating gives CASSPHLWTGNTEAFF.

V and J are TRBV18 and TRBJ2-7, with D perhaps TRBD2 (7 bases). CDR1 is KGHSH and CDR2 is LQKENI in the germline V gene. Trimming took off 3 bases at V and 5 bases at J, with 17 bases between the two ends. This CDR3 region has 15 residues. CDR3 in amino acids: CASSPPAGADDEQYF. CDR3 DNA: TGTGCCAGCTCACCCCCCGCGGGGGCGGACGACGAGCAGTACTTC. Full variable domain (outside the CDR3, taken from reference TRBV18 and TRBJ2-7): NAGVMQNPRHLVRRRGQEARLRCSPMKGHSHVYWYRQLPEEGLKFMVYLQKENIIDESGMPKERFSAEFPKEGPSILRIQQVVRGDSAAYFCASSPPAGADDEQYFGPGTRLTVT.

This chain uses TRBV5-1 with TRBJ2-3, with unresolved D. Germline V gives CDR1 SGHRS, CDR2 YFSETQ. There are 12 residues in the CDR3. V was trimmed by 3 bases and J by 4 bases, leaving 6 bases between them. The CDR3: CASSSKPDTQYF. The CDR3 region has the DNA TGCGCCAGCAGCTCCAAGCCAGATACGCAGTATTTT.

This clone showed up just once. The chain links TRBV9 to TRBJ2-3, with a tentative D call TRBD2 (6 bases). The CDR3 has 17 amino acids. Germline CDR1 and CDR2: SGDLS and YYNGEE. Trimming shortened V by 3 bases and J by 2 bases, and 19 bases separated the two germline ends. CDR3 amino acids: CASSGGSSGKITDTQYF. CDR3 coding DNA: TGTGCCAGCAGCGGGGGGAGTAGCGGCAAAATCACAGATACGCAGTATTTT.

Only a few counts were recorded for this clone. V usage is TRBV6-6 and J usage is TRBJ2-3, with TRBD2 matching over 8 bases. Per the germline V gene, CDR1 is MNHNY and CDR2 is SVGAGI (reference sequence). The V gene end was trimmed by 6 bases and the J gene end by 2 bases; junction bases not matched to a gene: 7. The CDR3 runs to 15 residues. The CDR3: CASSMRGAPTDTQYF. DNA of the CDR3: TGTGCCAGCAGCATGCGGGGGGCCCCCACAGATACGCAGTATTTT.

With respect to this clone: The junction departs from germline at one end; a sequencing error may be responsible. Other DNA sequences in this specimen translate into the identical CDR3. V is TRBV6-1 and J is TRBJ2-7, with TRBD1 matching 7 bases. The CDR3 extends over 14 amino acids. In germline, CDR1 is MNHNS, CDR2 SASEGT. The CDR3 sequence is CASGGQVIVHEQYF. CDR3 bases: TGTGCCAGCGGAGGACAGGTCATTGTCCACGAGCAATACTTC.

This rearrangement joins TRBV15 to TRBJ1-2; weak D call: TRBD1 (5 bases). Per germline, CDR1 LNHNV and CDR2 YYDKDF (reference sequence). The CDR3 extends over 14 amino acids. V was cut by 2 bases and J by 4 bases, with 11 bases left in between. The CDR3 DNA reads as TGTGCCACCAGCAGAAAACAGGACCCCTATGGCTACACCTTC. It specifies CATSRKQDPYGYTF.

In this sample, this clone turned up a few times. The chain is built from TRBV19 and TRBJ2-7; D might be TRBD2 (5 bases). This CDR3 is 16 amino acids long. The V gene's germline CDR1 is LNHDA and CDR2 SQIVND (reference sequence). The V gene lost 4 bases and the J gene lost 1 base, with 17 bases spanning the gap. Here the CDR3 DNA reads TGTGCCAGTAGTACCCGGACCGACTACTTATCCTACGAGCAGTACTTC. Translating gives CASSTRTDYLSYEQYF. The whole variable domain, filled in from reference TRBV19 and TRBJ2-7, reads DGGITQSPKYLFRKEGQNVTLSCEQNLNHDAMYWYRQDPGQGLRLIYYSQIVNDFQKGDIAEGYSVSREKKESFPLTVTSAQKNPTAFYLCASSTRTDYLSYEQYFGPGTRLTVT.

The chain joins TRBV28 to TRBJ2-7; possible D gene TRBD1, 6 bases. Germline assignment: CDR1 MDHEN and CDR2 SYDVKM. The V end was cut by 6 bases, the J end by 2 bases, with 17 bases between. The CDR3 length is 15 residues. CDR3 sequence: CASSLLVTGAYEQYF. Written as DNA, the CDR3 is TGTGCCAGCAGCCTACTTGTGACAGGTGCCTACGAGCAGTACTTC.

The chain combines TRBV5-6 with TRBJ2-1; no reliable D call. Germline values: CDR1 SGHDT, CDR2 YYEEEE. This CDR3 comprises 12 residues. Trimming removed 4 bases from V and 8 bases from J, with 10 bases in between. The CDR3 sequence: CASSTARYEQFF. CDR3 in DNA: TGTGCCAGCAGCACGGCTAGATATGAGCAGTTCTTC. Filled out from reference TRBV5-6 and TRBJ2-1, the complete variable domain reads DAGVTQSPTHLIKTRGQQVTLRCSPKSGHDTVSWYQQALGQGPQFIFQYYEEEERQRGNFPDRFSGHQFPNYSSELNVNALLLGDSALYLCASSTARYEQFFGPGTRLTVL.

This clone is a singleton in its sample. The rearrangement uses TRBV11-3 and TRBJ2-7; a weak D match, TRBD2 (5 bases). CDR1 and CDR2 from the germline V gene are SGHNT and YENEEA. This CDR3 contains 14 residues. The ends were cut back, 5 bases at V and 5 bases at J, with 16 bases in the middle. The CDR3 sequence is CASSIGPEVDEQYF. For the CDR3, the DNA is TGTGCCAGCAGCATCGGACCGGAGGTAGACGAGCAGTACTTC.

The chain uses TRBV6-5 and TRBJ2-7, with D possibly TRBD1 on 5 matching bases. The CDR3 has 13 residues. The germline CDR1 and CDR2 sequences are MNHEY and SVGAGI. The ends were cut back, 4 bases at V and 5 bases at J, with 12 bases in the middle. The CDR3 nucleotides are TGTGCCAGCAGTTTTCTGGGGCTGCACGAGCAGTACTTC. Translating it yields CASSFLGLHEQYF.

The CDR3 region has the DNA TGTGCCATCAGTGATTCAGGGGGCTACGAGCAGTACTTC. This encodes CAISDSGGYEQYF. The V gene is TRBV10-3, the J gene TRBJ2-7; 7 bases align to TRBD1. Germline V gene data show CDR1 as ENHRY and CDR2 as SYGVKD. The V gene end was trimmed by 3 bases and the J gene end by 3 bases; junction bases not matched to a gene: 2. This CDR3 comprises 13 residues.

The chain carries TRBV5-1 and TRBJ2-7; 9 bases map to TRBD2. This CDR3 is built from 14 residues. Germline CDR1 is SGHRS and CDR2 is YFSETQ. J lost 0 bases, V lost 5 bases, and 3 bases had no gene match. CDR3 sequence (DNA): TGCGCCAGCAGTTCAGCGGGGGGCTCCTACGAGCAGTACTTC. It specifies CASSSAGGSYEQYF.

Details on this clone: At one end the junction does not follow the germline gene, possibly because of a read error. V gene TRBV7-3 combines with J gene TRBJ1-1; weak D call: TRBD1 (5 bases). CDR1 is SGHTA, CDR2 FQGTGA, per germline. The CDR3 consists of 13 residues. Written as DNA, the CDR3 is TGTGCCAGCAGCTTAGCAGGGAACAATGAAGCTTTCTTT. It is translated as CASSLAGNNEAFF.

V usage is TRBV27 and J usage is TRBJ2-7, with TRBD2 matching 13 bases. The germline CDR1 and CDR2 sequences are MNHEY and SMNVEV (reference sequence). CDR3 size: 14 residues. Unmatched junction bases numbered 4, after V lost 2 bases and J lost 9 bases. In DNA, the CDR3 is TGTGCCAGCAGTTTAGGGGGACTAGCGGGGACGCAGTACTTC. Its translation: CASSLGGLAGTQYF.

The V gene is TRBV2, the J gene TRBJ2-5; 7 bases fit TRBD2. The V and J ends lost 5 bases and 5 bases, in that order; junction bases with no gene match: 2. CDR1 SNHLY and CDR2 FYNNEI come from the germline V gene. CDR3 length: 12 residues. The CDR3, as DNA: TGTGCCAGCAGTAACGGGGGGGAGACCCAGTACTTC. Translation: CASSNGGETQYF.

The gene calls are TRBV6-7 and TRBJ1-4; 8 bases fit TRBD1. TRBV6-7 falls under the ORF class, with uncertain function. This CDR3 is built from 12 residues. J was trimmed by 6 bases and V by 10 bases; bases with no gene match: 4. The CDR3 DNA reads as TGTGCCACACAGGGGGGAGATGAAAAACTGTTTTTT. Translating it yields CATQGGDEKLFF.

The chain recombines TRBV7-8 with TRBJ1-5; D gene uncertain. V was pared by 5 bases and J by 0 bases, with 17 bases between. The CDR3 is 17 amino acids. Germline V gene sequence: CDR1 SGHVS, CDR2 FQNEAQ. The CDR3 loop reads CASSTRVGTHSNQPQHF. The DNA of the CDR3 is TGTGCCAGCAGCACCCGGGTTGGAACTCATAGCAATCAGCCCCAGCATTTT.

The rearrangement uses TRBV6-1 and TRBJ1-2; 7 positions agree with TRBD1. Trimming cost V 1 base and J 5 bases; bases outside gene matches: 13. The CDR3 loop spans 17 amino acids. CDR1 MNHNS and CDR2 SASEGT come from the germline V gene. DNA for the CDR3: TGTGCCAGCAGTGAAGAACAGGGGTCCCTCTTAGGGTATGGCTACACCTTC. Its translation: CASSEEQGSLLGYGYTF.

V and J are TRBV7-3 and TRBJ1-1, with D unclear. Germline CDR1 reads SGHTA; CDR2 reads FQGTGA. With 0 bases removed from V and 3 bases from J, the gap between germline ends came to 11 bases. The CDR3 is 15 residues long. The chain's CDR3 is CASSLTPGTDTEAFF. In DNA form, the CDR3 reads TGTGCCAGCAGCTTAACTCCGGGTACGGACACTGAAGCTTTCTTT.

The rearrangement joins TRBV5-4 to TRBJ1-2; the D gene is possibly TRBD1 (5 bases). The CDR3 is made up of 14 amino acids. CDR1 is SGHNT, CDR2 YYREEE, per germline (reference sequence). Trimming removed 4 bases from V and 3 bases from J, with 13 bases in between. The CDR3 protein is CASSRGGGDYGYTF. CDR3 sequence (DNA): TGTGCCAGCAGCCGTGGTGGGGGGGACTATGGCTACACCTTC.

The J gene is TRBJ2-1, the V gene TRBV12-2; the tabulated D call, TRBD2, remains unverified against the DNA. TRBV12-2 is a pseudogene segment. This CDR3 spans 16 amino acids. The CDR3 is CASRLGTTTLYNEQFF. CDR3 sequence (DNA): TGTGCAAGTCGCTTAGGGACTACAACCCTTTACAATGAGCAGTTCTTC.

V gene TRBV6-5 combines with J gene TRBJ2-1; TRBD2 matches 7 bases. From germline, CDR1 is MNHEY and CDR2 SVGAGI. This CDR3 comprises 13 residues. After removal of 7 bases from V and 6 bases from J, the junction contained 6 bases not matched to a gene. The CDR3: CASTAWEGNEQFF. CDR3 DNA: TGTGCCAGCACTGCCTGGGAGGGCAATGAGCAGTTCTTC.